These 8 T cell receptor beta chains share one sample of origin, sequenced in a study of CD8+ T cells in alopecia areata. RNA was extracted and reverse transcribed into cDNA as the sequencing template. Method: immunoSEQ multiplex PCR; TCRdb's copy keeps in-frame clones and lacks some. Of 110,000 to 150,000 clones in the sample, around 50% were seen once. Treatment given: oral pan-JAK inhibitor, 5-10 mg twice daily. Sequencing was performed on CD8+ T cells sorted from blood, taken at week 4, from a patient treated with tofacitinib. All receptors come from a human donor with alopecia areata.

This rearrangement joins TRBV13 to TRBJ1-4, with no clear D. The CDR3 has 14 amino acids. V shed 0 bases and J shed 2 bases, with 4 bases lying between them. The V gene's germline CDR1 is PRHDT and CDR2 FYEKMQ (reference sequence). The CDR3 sequence: CASSLGGTNEKLFF. The CDR3 DNA follows: TGTGCCAGCAGCTTAGGGGGGACTAATGAAAAACTGTTTTTT. The full variable domain, in which reference TRBV13 and TRBJ1-4 provide the parts outside the CDR3, is AAGVIQSPRHLIKEKRETATLKCYPIPRHDTVYWYQQGPGQDPQFLISFYEKMQSDKGSIPDRFSAQQFSDYHSELNMSSLELGDSALYFCASSLGGTNEKLFFGSGTQLSVL.

V is TRBV19 and J is TRBJ1-1; D may be TRBD1 (5 bases). The V gene lost 3 bases and the J gene lost 1 base, with 18 bases spanning the gap. Germline assignment: CDR1 LNHDA and CDR2 SQIVND (reference sequence). The CDR3 consists of 17 residues. CDR3 nucleotides: TGTGCCAGTAGTATTATGACAGTGTCAGCCGCGAACACTGAAGCTTTCTTT. It codes for CASSIMTVSAANTEAFF.

The V and J genes are TRBV6-6 and TRBJ1-1; 8 nucleotides agree with TRBD1. The germline V gene encodes CDR1 MNHNY and CDR2 SVGAGI (reference sequence). The CDR3 covers 12 residues. V lost 2 bases and J lost 8; bases outside the gene matches: 1. The CDR3 DNA reads as TGTGCCAGCAGTTACGGGACAGGCGAAGCTTTCTTT. It yields the protein CASSYGTGEAFF.

The V call is TRBV18, the J call TRBJ2-1, with 8 bases identical to TRBD2. The CDR3 is made up of 19 amino acids. Germline trimming cut 3 bases from V and 0 bases from J; bases unmatched to any gene: 13. CDR1 and CDR2 from the germline V gene are KGHSH and LQKENI. This chain's CDR3 is CASSPPIPLAESSYNEQFF. The CDR3 coding sequence is TGTGCCAGCTCACCCCCTATTCCACTAGCGGAGAGCTCCTACAATGAGCAGTTCTTC.

The chain has TRBV25-1 and TRBJ1-1; the match to TRBD1 covers 7 bases. The V gene end was trimmed by 9 bases and the J gene end by 1 base; junction bases not matched to a gene: 11. The CDR3 totals 15 residues. Germline CDR1 MGHDK, CDR2 SYGVNS. The CDR3 protein is CARDDRVEANTEAFF. For the CDR3, the DNA is TGTGCCAGGGACGACAGGGTTGAGGCGAACACTGAAGCTTTCTTT.

The chain carries TRBV13 and TRBJ2-7; maybe TRBD1 (7 bases). Deletions cut 5 bases from V and 4 bases from J, with 15 bases between. The CDR3 is 14 residues long. Germline V gives CDR1 PRHDT, CDR2 FYEKMQ (reference sequence). CDR3 nucleotides: TGTGCCAGCAGCGGGCGGGACAGATTTTACGAGCAGTACTTC. Encoded protein: CASSGRDRFYEQYF.

The chain has TRBV14 and TRBJ1-6; the D gene is possibly TRBD1 (6 bases). Trimming took 6 bases from V and 8 from J, leaving 17 bases between them. This CDR3 spans 15 amino acids. The V gene's germline CDR1 is SGHDN and CDR2 FVKESK. Written as DNA, the CDR3 is TGTGCCAGCAGACGCGGACAGATAGAGGATTCACCCCTCCACTTT. This sequence encodes CASRRGQIEDSPLHF.

V gene TRBV5-6 combines with J gene TRBJ2-6, with a possible D match to TRBD1 (5 bases). Germline CDR1 is SGHDT and CDR2 is YYEEEE. The CDR3 runs 17 residues. The V and J ends lost 2 bases and 0 bases respectively, with 12 bases between them. CDR3 coding DNA: TGTGCCAGCAGCTTAGGACACTTTCTCTCTGGGGCCAACGTCCTGACTTTC. This translates into CASSLGHFLSGANVLTF.